This entry is about one TCR beta chain. CDR1 is SGDLS and CDR2 is YYNGEE in the germline V gene. Deletions cut 0 bases from V and 5 bases from J, with 12 bases between. CDR3 length: 15 amino acids. TCRdb passed the RACE reads through MiXCR, listing each CDR3 protein once. The sample has 150,000 to 200,000 distinct CDR3 sequences, 28% seen once. The data were taken from a study of human T cells and chemical hapten exposure. Time point: patch test 3, about 24 weeks after DPC sensitization. This sample's treatment: therapeutic diphenylcyclopropenone sensitization with weekly scalp DPC. Only after blood had been drawn was each patch test applied.

The chain links TRBV9 to TRBJ2-1, with D possibly called TRBD1 or TRBD2 (5 bases each). Sample: whole blood, taken in connection with sensitization to the hapten diphenylcyclopropenone (DPC). The sequence came from a young woman with alopecia areata. Some clones in this sample may be carry-over from other donors' samples. The CDR3 here is CASSVAGGEDNEQFF. As DNA, the CDR3 is TGTGCCAGCAGCGTAGCTGGGGGTGAGGACAATGAGCAGTTCTTC.